This T cell receptor beta chain was observed in a study of post-analysis software for immune sequencing data. Whole-study results and caveats: There were several TRBV segments more frequent in patients than controls, and TRBV5-6, TRBV5-1 and TRBV20-1 were among them. Those with multiple sclerosis, the patient group, showed significantly lower normalized Chao1 diversity than controls.

This CDR3 is built from 14 residues. Germline values: CDR1 SGHRS, CDR2 YFSETQ. Deletions cut 4 bases from V and 3 bases from J, with 12 bases between. Prepared libraries of TCR beta cDNA carried unique molecular identifiers. TCRdb re-analysed the PCR reads in MiXCR, keeping a single row per CDR3 protein. The sample yields hundreds of thousands of distinct CDR3 sequences, roughly 36% seen once. In the case of this clonotype: Its antigen remains unidentified.

The receptor's source is a girl aged 10 to 17 with multiple sclerosis. The specimen was blood. The rearrangement uses TRBV5-1 and TRBJ2-3, with D perhaps TRBD2 (5 bases). The CDR3 sequence: CASSVLEGTDTQYF. The DNA of the CDR3 is TGCGCCAGCAGCGTGCTCGAGGGAACAGATACGCAGTATTTT.